A selection of T cell receptor beta chains follows, all from one sample in a study of beta chain features in type 1 diabetes. Libraries were prepared by immunoSEQ multiplex PCR; TCRdb keeps only in-frame clonotypes and omits some of them. Of roughly 300,000 clones in the sample, around 7.6% are singletons; the top ten hold 0.44%. The sample taken for sequencing was central memory CD4+ T cells from blood. The source is a woman in her late teens or twenties in good health. Both conserved end residues are part of each CDR3.

length: 14
V: TRBV10-2
J: TRBJ2-7
CDR3: CASSQTSGSYEQYF

length: 14
V: TRBV19
J: TRBJ1-1
CDR3: CASSVGSGFTEAFF

length: 14
V: TRBV27
J: TRBJ2-5
CDR3: CASSLGSVPGTQYF

length: 13
V: TRBV5-1
J: TRBJ2-7
CDR3: CASSLDGAYEQYF

length: 14
V: TRBV5-1
J: TRBJ2-1
CDR3: CASSLGERGGEEFF

length: 14
V: TRBV19
J: TRBJ2-1
CDR3: CASKWTSGRNEQFF

length: 13
V: TRBV28
J: TRBJ2-1
CDR3: CASSFGRTNEQFF

length: 11
V: TRBV29-1
J: TRBJ2-3
CDR3: CSAWERDTQYF

length: 16
V: TRBV10-3
J: TRBJ2-1
CDR3: CAISDPGTSGSYEQFF

length: 10
V: TRBV6-6
J: TRBJ1-2
CDR3: CASSFRGYTF

length: 15
V: TRBV6-6
J: TRBJ1-4
CDR3: CASNSRGEDNEKLFF

length: 13
V: TRBV7-9
J: TRBJ1-2
CDR3: CASSVGTDYGYTF

length: 16
V: TRBV7-3
J: TRBJ2-5
CDR3: CASSSGLAGSKETQYF

length: 15
V: TRBV15
J: TRBJ2-3
CDR3: CATSKGLAGSDTQYF

length: 15
V: TRBV25-1
J: TRBJ2-2
CDR3: CASSGQGAPTGELFF

length: 16
V: TRBV27
J: TRBJ2-7
CDR3: CASSLSRLAGVYEQYF

length: 18
V: TRBV7-2
J: TRBJ2-1
CDR3: CASSLSNLNQRTYNEQFF

length: 12
V: TRBV6-5
J: -
CDR3: CATSEGSYEQYF

length: 14
V: TRBV11-2
J: TRBJ2-3
CDR3: CASSLDQGTDTQYF

length: 14
V: TRBV2
J: TRBJ2-1
CDR3: CASRGDYPGNEQFF

length: 12
V: TRBV6-5
J: TRBJ2-3
CDR3: CASSSQGDTQYF

length: 15
V: TRBV9
J: TRBJ2-1
CDR3: CASSVVPGGRVEQFF

length: 16
V: TRBV7-2
J: TRBJ2-3
CDR3: CASSWTSGAPTDTQYF

length: 15
V: TRBV6-5
J: TRBJ1-6
CDR3: CASSYRTGYNSPLHF

length: 18
V: TRBV5-6
J: TRBJ2-5
CDR3: CASSLISLSGRAGETQYF

length: 14
V: TRBV5-1
J: TRBJ2-1
CDR3: CASSLGSSGYEQFF

length: 13
V: TRBV6-5
J: TRBJ1-1
CDR3: CASSNNRERSVFF

length: 15
V: TRBV7-2
J: TRBJ1-4
CDR3: CASSLEGGHGEKLFF

length: 17
V: TRBV25-1
J: TRBJ1-5
CDR3: CASSEVRHRYSNQPQHF

length: 14
V: TRBV5-6
J: TRBJ2-1
CDR3: CASSFTGLAVLQFF

length: 15
V: TRBV6-1
J: TRBJ2-5
CDR3: CASAWDSEYQETQYF

length: 12
V: TRBV28
J: TRBJ1-1
CDR3: CASRPTNTEAFF

length: 14
V: TRBV19
J: TRBJ2-1
CDR3: CASSLREGLDEQFF

length: 15
V: TRBV29-1
J: TRBJ2-1
CDR3: CSVEGARGSYNEQFF

length: 16
V: TRBV7-6
J: TRBJ2-2
CDR3: CASSLERPGGTGELFF

length: 11
V: TRBV20-1
J: TRBJ2-7
CDR3: CSAAPLGEQYF

length: 12
V: TRBV7-9
J: TRBJ2-5
CDR3: CASSFNRETQYF

length: 14
V: TRBV10-3
J: TRBJ2-3
CDR3: CASRPGLGVDTQYF

length: 13
V: TRBV7-3
J: TRBJ2-2
CDR3: CASSLARNGELFF

length: 16
V: TRBV28
J: TRBJ2-1
CDR3: CASSPGTSGNLNEQFF

length: 15
V: TRBV29-1
J: TRBJ1-2
CDR3: CSARTGYIDSGSYTF

length: 16
V: TRBV7-9
J: TRBJ2-6
CDR3: CASSLGGHSGANVLTF

length: 13
V: TRBV11-3
J: TRBJ2-7
CDR3: CASSSSPGGVQYF

length: 14
V: TRBV7-8
J: TRBJ2-1
CDR3: CASSLGLASSEQFF

length: 12
V: TRBV7-9
J: TRBJ2-5
CDR3: CASSNWGETQYF

length: 16
V: TRBV7-8
J: TRBJ2-2
CDR3: CASSKPPSRFPGELFF

length: 17
V: TRBV4-3
J: TRBJ2-3
CDR3: CASSQEFGGVGTDTQYF

length: 14
V: TRBV18
J: TRBJ2-7
CDR3: CASSRGAQPYEQYF

length: 11
V: TRBV7-8
J: TRBJ2-5
CDR3: CASNNQETQYF

length: 14
V: TRBV19
J: TRBJ2-7
CDR3: CASSYSGRDYEQYF

length: 17
V: TRBV5-6
J: TRBJ2-1
CDR3: CASSLLGAGGWANEQFF

length: 13
V: TRBV4-3
J: TRBJ1-4
CDR3: CASSQDNGEKLFF

length: 15
V: TRBV9
J: TRBJ2-3
CDR3: CASSGAPMGTDTQYF

length: 15
V: TRBV19
J: TRBJ2-1
CDR3: CASSRAGVGNNEQFF

length: 16
V: TRBV28
J: TRBJ2-4
CDR3: CASSFQGAGRENIQYF

length: 14
V: TRBV6-5
J: TRBJ2-7
CDR3: CASSYSRELYEQYF

length: 14
V: TRBV6-1
J: TRBJ2-3
CDR3: CASSVTVRTDTQYF

length: 14
V: TRBV5-1
J: TRBJ2-7
CDR3: CASSLDGGPYEQYF